This T cell receptor beta chain derives from a study of T cells after yellow fever vaccination. Only a few counts were recorded for this clonotype. The target antigen is unknown. TCRdb independently ran MiXCR on the 5' RACE reads; one entry per CDR3 protein. The data hold roughly 320,000 distinct CDR3 sequences, with roughly 10% observed a single time. The germline V gene has CDR1 MNHNS and CDR2 SASEGT. This CDR3 region has 14 residues. Trimming took 2 bases from V and 6 from J, leaving 13 bases between them. Study observations and caveats: The booster response re-showed most primary clones: approximately 95% CD4, almost 90% CD8. Repertoires obtained by FACS sorting could include abundant clonotypes that entered as contaminants from the bulk population.

The sequence was collected from a man aged 18-30 years who received the YFV17D yellow fever vaccine. This chain uses TRBV6-1 with TRBJ1-2; D is undetermined. The sample here was CD4+ T cells sorted from PBMCs, taken 45 days after the yellow fever booster vaccination. For the CDR3, the DNA is TGTGCCAGCAGTGAAAAAGGGAGAACGGATGGCTACACCTTC. The encoded protein is CASSEKGRTDGYTF.